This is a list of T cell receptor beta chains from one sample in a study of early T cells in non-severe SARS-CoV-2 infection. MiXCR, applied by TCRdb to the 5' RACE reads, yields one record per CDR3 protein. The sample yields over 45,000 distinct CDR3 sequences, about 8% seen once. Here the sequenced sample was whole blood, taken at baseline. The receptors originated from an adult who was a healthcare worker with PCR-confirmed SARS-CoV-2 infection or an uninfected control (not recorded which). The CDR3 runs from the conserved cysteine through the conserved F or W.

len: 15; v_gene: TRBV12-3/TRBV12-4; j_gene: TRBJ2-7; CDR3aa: CASSSRQGVRYEQYF
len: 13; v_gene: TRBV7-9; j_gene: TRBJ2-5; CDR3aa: CASSLRGMETQYF
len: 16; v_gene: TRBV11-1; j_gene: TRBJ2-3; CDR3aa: CASSLVAEGSTDTQYF
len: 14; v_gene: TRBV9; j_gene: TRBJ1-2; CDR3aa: CASSPSSGDYGYTF
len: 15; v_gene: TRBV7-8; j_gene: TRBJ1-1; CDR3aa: CASRGDRGHVAEAFF
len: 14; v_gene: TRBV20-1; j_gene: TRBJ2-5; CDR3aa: CSASVAGVRETQYF
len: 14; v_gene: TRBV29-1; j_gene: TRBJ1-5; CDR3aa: CSVGATDRNQPQHF
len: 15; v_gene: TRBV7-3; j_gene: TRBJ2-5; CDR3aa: CASSLGGNAKETQYF
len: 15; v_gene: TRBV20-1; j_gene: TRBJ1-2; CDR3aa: CSARDIGAFWYGYTF
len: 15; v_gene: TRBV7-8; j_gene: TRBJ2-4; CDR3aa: CASSLIFRTDDIQYF
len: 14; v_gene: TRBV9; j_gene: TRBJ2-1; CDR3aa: CASSVASLASEQFF
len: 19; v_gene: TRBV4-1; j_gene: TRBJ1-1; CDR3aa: CASSPYLGTGGIPNTEAFF
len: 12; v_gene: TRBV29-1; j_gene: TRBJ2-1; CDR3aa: CSVQGSSNEQFF
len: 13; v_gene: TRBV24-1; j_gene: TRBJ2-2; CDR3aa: CATKARGDGELFF
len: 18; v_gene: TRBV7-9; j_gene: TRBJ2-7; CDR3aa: CASSITPGTSGKNYEQYF
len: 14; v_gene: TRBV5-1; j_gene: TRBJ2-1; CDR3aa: CASSLAAGVNEQFF